This entry concerns a single TCR beta chain. The V end lost 4 bases, the J end lost 4 bases, and 10 bases lay between the germline ends. CDR1 is DFQATT and CDR2 is SNEGSKA in the germline V gene (reference sequence). The CDR3 length is 12 residues. TCRdb analysed the RT-PCR reads with MiXCR anew, one entry per CDR3 protein. In the table there are almost 700,000 distinct CDR3 sequences, 11% to 15% of which are singletons. The sequence came from a female donor in good health, serving as a healthy control. The material sequenced was memory CD4+ T cells from blood. The rearrangement joins TRBV20-1 to TRBJ1-2; D gene ambiguous. CDR3 loop: CSATRTAYGYTF. As DNA, the CDR3 is TGCAGTGCTACTCGGACGGCCTATGGCTACACCTTC.